One sample yielded the 5 T cell receptor beta chains listed below, sequenced in a study of cytomegalovirus exposure and HLA in healthy donors. The primer mix had 60 Vbeta and 13 Jbeta primers. Libraries were prepared by immunoSEQ multiplex PCR; TCRdb keeps only in-frame clonotypes and omits some of them. The sample carries around 170,000 clones, 75% to 85% recorded once. Sequences were obtained from PBMCs. These receptors originate from a woman between 18 and 29 years old in good health and CMV-seronegative.

This clone occurred once. The rearrangement uses TRBV7-6 and TRBJ1-1; D is uncertain. The germline V gene has CDR1 SGHVS and CDR2 FNYEAQ. V shed 6 bases and J shed 2 bases, with 10 bases lying between them. This CDR3 spans 13 amino acids. CDR3 sequence reads: CASRTERNTEAFF. Written as DNA, the CDR3 is TGTGCCAGCAGAACTGAGAGAAACACTGAAGCTTTCTTT.

This clone has only one observation. This sequence joins TRBV10-1 and TRBJ2-1; 15 nucleotides align to TRBD2. The CDR3 extends over 18 amino acids. V shed 5 bases and J 0 bases; nucleotides not matched to a gene: 5. Germline V gene lookup returns CDR1 WNHNN and CDR2 SYGVQD (reference sequence). CDR3: CASSRTSGGASSYNEQFF. As DNA, the CDR3 is TGCGCCAGCAGTCGGACTAGCGGGGGGGCATCCTCCTACAATGAGCAGTTCTTC.

The chain uses TRBV5-1 and TRBJ2-3; D call uncertain. Trimming pared 1 base from V and 4 bases from J, leaving 4 bases between. This CDR3 has 12 residues. Germline V CDR1 and CDR2: SGHRS, YFSETQ. In nucleotides, the CDR3 is TGCGCCAGCAGCTTGATCGCAGATACGCAGTATTTT. Protein sequence: CASSLIADTQYF. Based on the CDR3 plus reference TRBV5-1 and TRBJ2-3, the full variable domain is KAGVTQTPRYLIKTRGQQVTLSCSPISGHRSVSWYQQTPGQGLQFLFEYFSETQRNKGNFPGRFSGRQFSNSRSEMNVSTLELGDSALYLCASSLIADTQYFGPGTRLTVL.

The chain carries TRBV6-5 and TRBJ1-2; weak D call: TRBD1 (5 bases). Germline loops: CDR1 MNHEY, CDR2 SVGAGI. The CDR3 length is 13 residues. With 6 bases removed from V and 5 bases from J, the gap between germline ends came to 13 bases. The CDR3 DNA is TGTGCCAGCAGGGCGCAGGGCGTATATGGCTACACCTTC. Its translation is CASRAQGVYGYTF.

This clone has a single count. The rearrangement joins TRBV10-3 to TRBJ2-7; maybe TRBD2 (5 bases). CDR3 length: 15 residues. With 3 bases removed from V and 0 bases from J, the gap between germline ends came to 12 bases. Germline V CDR1 and CDR2: ENHRY, SYGVKD. The CDR3 protein is CAISDLAGSSYEQYF. The DNA for the CDR3 is TGTGCCATCAGTGACCTGGCGGGTAGCTCCTACGAGCAGTACTTC.